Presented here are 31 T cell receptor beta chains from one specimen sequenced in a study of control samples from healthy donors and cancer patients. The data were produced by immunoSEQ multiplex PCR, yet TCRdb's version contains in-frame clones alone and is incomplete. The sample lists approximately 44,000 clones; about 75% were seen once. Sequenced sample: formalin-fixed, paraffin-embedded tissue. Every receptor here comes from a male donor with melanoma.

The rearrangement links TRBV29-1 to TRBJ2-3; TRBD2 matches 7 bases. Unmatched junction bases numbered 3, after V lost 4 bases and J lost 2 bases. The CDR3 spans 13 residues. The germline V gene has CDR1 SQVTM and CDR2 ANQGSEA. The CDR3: CSVGGGTTDTQYF. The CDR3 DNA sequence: TGCAGCGTTGGGGGGGGGACCACAGATACGCAGTATTTT.

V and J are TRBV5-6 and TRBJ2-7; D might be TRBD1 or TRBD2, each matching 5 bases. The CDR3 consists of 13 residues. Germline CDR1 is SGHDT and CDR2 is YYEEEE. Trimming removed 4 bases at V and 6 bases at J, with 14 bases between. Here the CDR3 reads CASSLGAKSEQYF. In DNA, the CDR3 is TGTGCCAGCAGCCTCGGGGCCAAAAGCGAGCAGTACTTC.

The CDR3 reads CASSSRPGSGAFF. The CDR3 DNA reads TGTGCCAGCAGTTCTCGGCCCGGGAGTGGGGCTTTCTTT. The rearrangement joins TRBV6-5 to TRBJ1-1; D is unresolved. The CDR3 covers 13 residues. With 4 bases removed from V and 11 bases from J, the gap between germline ends came to 17 bases. CDR1 is MNHEY, CDR2 SVGAGI, per germline.

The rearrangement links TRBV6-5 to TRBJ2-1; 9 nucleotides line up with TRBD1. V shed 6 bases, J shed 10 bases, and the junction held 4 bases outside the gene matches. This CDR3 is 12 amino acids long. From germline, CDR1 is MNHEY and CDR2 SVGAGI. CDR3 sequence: CASSGTGFEQFF. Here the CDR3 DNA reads TGTGCCAGCAGCGGGACAGGGTTCGAGCAGTTCTTC.

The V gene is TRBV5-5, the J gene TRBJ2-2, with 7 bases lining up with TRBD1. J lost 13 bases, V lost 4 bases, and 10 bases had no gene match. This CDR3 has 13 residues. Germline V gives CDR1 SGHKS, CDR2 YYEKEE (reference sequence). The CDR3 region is CASSLGTEEVLFF. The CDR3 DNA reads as TGTGCCAGCAGCCTGGGGACAGAGGAGGTGCTGTTTTTT.

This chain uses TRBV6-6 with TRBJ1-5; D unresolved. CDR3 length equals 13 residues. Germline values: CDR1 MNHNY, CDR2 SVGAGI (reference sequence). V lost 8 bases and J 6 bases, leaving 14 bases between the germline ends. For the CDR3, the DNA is TGTGCCAGCTCTAGGGTTGGCGGTCAGCCCCAGCATTTT. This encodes CASSRVGGQPQHF.

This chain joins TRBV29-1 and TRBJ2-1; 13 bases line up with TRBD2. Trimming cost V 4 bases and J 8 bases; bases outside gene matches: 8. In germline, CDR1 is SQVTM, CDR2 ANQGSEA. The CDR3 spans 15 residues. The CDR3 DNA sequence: TGCAGCGTTGCAAGGACTAGCGGGAGTTCGGATGAGCAGTTCTTC. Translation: CSVARTSGSSDEQFF.

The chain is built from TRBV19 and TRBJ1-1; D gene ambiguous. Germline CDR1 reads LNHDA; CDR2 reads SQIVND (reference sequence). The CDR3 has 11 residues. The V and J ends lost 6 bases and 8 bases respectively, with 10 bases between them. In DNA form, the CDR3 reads TGTGCCAGTAGAAAAGACCTGGAAGCTTTCTTT. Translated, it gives CASRKDLEAFF.

The CDR3 sequence is CARSLETMREPDSYEQYF. In DNA form, the CDR3 reads TGTGCCAGAAGCTTAGAAACGATGCGGGAGCCCGATTCCTACGAGCAGTACTTC. The rearrangement joins TRBV7-5 to TRBJ2-7; TRBD2, the table's D call, was not compared with the DNA. TRBV7-5 is classified as a pseudogene. CDR3 length: 18 amino acids.

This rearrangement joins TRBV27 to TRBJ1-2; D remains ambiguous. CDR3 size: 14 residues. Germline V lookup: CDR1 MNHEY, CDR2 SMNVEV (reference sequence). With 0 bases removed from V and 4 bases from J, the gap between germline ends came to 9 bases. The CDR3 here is CASSLSPAFYGYTF. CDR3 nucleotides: TGTGCCAGCAGTTTATCGCCGGCATTCTATGGCTACACCTTC.

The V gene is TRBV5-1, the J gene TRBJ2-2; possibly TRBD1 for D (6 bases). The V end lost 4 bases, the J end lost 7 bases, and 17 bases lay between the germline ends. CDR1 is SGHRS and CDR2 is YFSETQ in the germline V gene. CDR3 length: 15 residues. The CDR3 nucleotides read TGCGCCAGCAGCCTGTCCTCATCAGGGGTCGGGGAGCTGTTTTTT. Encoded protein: CASSLSSSGVGELFF.

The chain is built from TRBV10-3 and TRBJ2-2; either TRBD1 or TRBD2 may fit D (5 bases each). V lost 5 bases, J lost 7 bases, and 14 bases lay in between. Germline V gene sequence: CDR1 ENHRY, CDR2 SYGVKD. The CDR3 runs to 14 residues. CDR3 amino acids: CAISTPGAGGELFF. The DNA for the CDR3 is TGTGCCATCAGTACCCCTGGGGCGGGCGGGGAGCTGTTTTTT.

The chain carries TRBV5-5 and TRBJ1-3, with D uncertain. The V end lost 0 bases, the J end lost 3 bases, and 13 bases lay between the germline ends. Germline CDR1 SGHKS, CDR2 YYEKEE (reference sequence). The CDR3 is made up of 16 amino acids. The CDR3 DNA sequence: TGTGCCAGCAGCTTGGTGTCTCTTATTGGTGGAAACACCATATATTTT. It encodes CASSLVSLIGGNTIYF.

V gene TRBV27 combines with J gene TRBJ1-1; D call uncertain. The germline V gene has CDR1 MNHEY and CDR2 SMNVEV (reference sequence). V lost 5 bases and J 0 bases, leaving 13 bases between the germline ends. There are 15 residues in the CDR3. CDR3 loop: CASSLVGGLNTEAFF. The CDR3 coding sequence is TGTGCCAGCAGTCTAGTCGGCGGATTGAACACTGAAGCTTTCTTT.

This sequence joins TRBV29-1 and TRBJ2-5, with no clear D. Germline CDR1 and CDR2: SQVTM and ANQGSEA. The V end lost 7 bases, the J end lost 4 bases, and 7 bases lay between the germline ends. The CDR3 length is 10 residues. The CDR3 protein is CSGVRETQYF. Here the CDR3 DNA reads TGCAGCGGGGTCAGAGAGACCCAGTACTTC.

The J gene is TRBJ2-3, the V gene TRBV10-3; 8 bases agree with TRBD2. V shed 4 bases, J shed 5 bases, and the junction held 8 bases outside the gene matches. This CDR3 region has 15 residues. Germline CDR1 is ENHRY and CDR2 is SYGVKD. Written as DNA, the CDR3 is TGTGCCATCAGTGCCAAAGCGGGAGCGGGAGATACGCAGTATTTT. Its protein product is CAISAKAGAGDTQYF.

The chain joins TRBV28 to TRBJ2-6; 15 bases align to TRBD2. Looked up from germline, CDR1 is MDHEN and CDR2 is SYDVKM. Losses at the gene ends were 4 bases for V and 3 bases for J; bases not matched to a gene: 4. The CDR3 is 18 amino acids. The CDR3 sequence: CASSSGLAGGFGANVLTF. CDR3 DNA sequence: TGTGCCAGCAGTTCCGGACTAGCGGGAGGGTTTGGGGCCAACGTCCTGACTTTC.

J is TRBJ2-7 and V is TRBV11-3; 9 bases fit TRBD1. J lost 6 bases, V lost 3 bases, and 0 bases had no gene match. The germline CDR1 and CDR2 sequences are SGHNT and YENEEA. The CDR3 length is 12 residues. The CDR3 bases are TGTGCCAGCAGCTTGACAGGGGGCGAGCAGTACTTC. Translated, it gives CASSLTGGEQYF.

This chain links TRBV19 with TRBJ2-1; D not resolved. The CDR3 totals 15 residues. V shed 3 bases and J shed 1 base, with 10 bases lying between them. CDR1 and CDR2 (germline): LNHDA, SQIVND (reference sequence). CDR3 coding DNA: TGTGCCAGTAGTATGACGGATATATCCTACAATGAGCAGTTCTTC. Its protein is CASSMTDISYNEQFF.

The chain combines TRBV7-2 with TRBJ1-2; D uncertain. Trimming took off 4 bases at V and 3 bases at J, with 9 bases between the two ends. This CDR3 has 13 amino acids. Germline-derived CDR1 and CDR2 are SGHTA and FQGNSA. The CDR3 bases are TGTGCCAGCAGCTCGTATACTGACTATGGCTACACCTTC. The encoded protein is CASSSYTDYGYTF.

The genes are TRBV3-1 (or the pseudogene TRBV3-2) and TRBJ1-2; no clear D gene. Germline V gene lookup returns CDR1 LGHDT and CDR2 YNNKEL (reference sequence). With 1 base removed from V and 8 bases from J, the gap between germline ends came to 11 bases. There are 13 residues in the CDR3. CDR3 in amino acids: CASSQGPDRGYTF. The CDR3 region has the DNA TGTGCCAGCAGCCAAGGGCCCGATCGGGGCTACACCTTC.

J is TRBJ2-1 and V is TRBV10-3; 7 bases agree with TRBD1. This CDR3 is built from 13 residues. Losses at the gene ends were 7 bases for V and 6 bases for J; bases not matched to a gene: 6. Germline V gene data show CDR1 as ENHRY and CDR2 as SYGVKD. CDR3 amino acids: CAIKVRDSNEQFF. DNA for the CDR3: TGTGCCATCAAAGTCCGGGACAGCAATGAGCAGTTCTTC.

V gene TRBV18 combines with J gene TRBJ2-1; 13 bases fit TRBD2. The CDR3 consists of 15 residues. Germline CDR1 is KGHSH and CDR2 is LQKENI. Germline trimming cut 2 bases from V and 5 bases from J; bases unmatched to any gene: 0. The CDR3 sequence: CASSPGLAGDNEQFF. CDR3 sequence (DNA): TGTGCCAGCTCACCAGGACTAGCGGGAGACAATGAGCAGTTCTTC.

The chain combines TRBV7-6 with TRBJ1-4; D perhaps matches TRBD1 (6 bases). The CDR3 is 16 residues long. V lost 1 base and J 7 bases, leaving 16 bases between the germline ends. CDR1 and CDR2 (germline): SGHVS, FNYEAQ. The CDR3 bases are TGTGCCAGCAGCTTAGGGCAGGGGAGGAGTGGTGAAAAACTGTTTTTT. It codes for CASSLGQGRSGEKLFF.

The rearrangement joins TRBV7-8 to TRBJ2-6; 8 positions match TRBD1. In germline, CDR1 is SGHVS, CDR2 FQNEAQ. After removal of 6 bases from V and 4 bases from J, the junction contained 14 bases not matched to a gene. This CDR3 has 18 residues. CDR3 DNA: TGTGCCAGCAGGTCGTCCAGGACAGGGACTCTGGGGGCCAACGTCCTGACTTTC. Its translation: CASRSSRTGTLGANVLTF.

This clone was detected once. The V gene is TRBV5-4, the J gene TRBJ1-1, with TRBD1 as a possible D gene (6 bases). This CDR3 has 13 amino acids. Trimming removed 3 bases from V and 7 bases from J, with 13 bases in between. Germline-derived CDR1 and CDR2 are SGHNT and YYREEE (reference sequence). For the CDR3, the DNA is TGTGCCAGCAGCTACGACTCGACAGGTGAAGCTTTCTTT. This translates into CASSYDSTGEAFF. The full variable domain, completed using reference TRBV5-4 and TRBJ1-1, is ETGVTQSPTHLIKTRGQQVTLRCSSQSGHNTVSWYQQALGQGPQFIFQYYREEENGRGNFPPRFSGLQFPNYSSELNVNALELDDSALYLCASSYDSTGEAFFGQGTRLTVV.

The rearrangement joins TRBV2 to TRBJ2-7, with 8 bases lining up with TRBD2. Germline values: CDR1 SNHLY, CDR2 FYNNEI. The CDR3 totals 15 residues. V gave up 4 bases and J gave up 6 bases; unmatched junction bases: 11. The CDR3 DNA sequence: TGTGCCAGCAGTGCCACCGGGACTAGAAGGGTCGAGCAGTACTTC. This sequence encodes CASSATGTRRVEQYF.

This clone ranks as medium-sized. The CDR3 reads CASSPGRDMNTEAFF. CDR3 coding DNA: TGTGCCAGCAGCCCAGGACGGGATATGAACACTGAAGCTTTCTTT. The genes are TRBV5-4 and TRBJ1-1, with unresolved D. The V and J ends lost 4 bases and 0 bases respectively, with 13 bases between them. Germline V lookup: CDR1 SGHNT, CDR2 YYREEE (reference sequence). This CDR3 region has 15 residues.

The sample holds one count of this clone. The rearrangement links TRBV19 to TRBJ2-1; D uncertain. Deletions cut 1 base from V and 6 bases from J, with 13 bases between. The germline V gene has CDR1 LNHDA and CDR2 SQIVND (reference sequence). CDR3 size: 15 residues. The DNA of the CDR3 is TGTGCCAGTAGTATAGTGAGGCCCTTTGGCAATGAGCAGTTCTTC. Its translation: CASSIVRPFGNEQFF.

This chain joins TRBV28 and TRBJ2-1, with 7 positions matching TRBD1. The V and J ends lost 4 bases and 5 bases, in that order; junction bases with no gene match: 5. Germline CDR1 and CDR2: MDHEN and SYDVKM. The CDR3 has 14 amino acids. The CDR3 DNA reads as TGTGCCAGCAGTTCCTACAGGGGTGACAATGAGCAGTTCTTC. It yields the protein CASSSYRGDNEQFF.

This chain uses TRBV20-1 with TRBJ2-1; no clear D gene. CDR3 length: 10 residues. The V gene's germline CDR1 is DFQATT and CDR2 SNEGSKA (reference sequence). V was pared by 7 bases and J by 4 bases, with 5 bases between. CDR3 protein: CSVGYNEQFF. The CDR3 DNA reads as TGCAGTGTTGGGTACAATGAGCAGTTCTTC.